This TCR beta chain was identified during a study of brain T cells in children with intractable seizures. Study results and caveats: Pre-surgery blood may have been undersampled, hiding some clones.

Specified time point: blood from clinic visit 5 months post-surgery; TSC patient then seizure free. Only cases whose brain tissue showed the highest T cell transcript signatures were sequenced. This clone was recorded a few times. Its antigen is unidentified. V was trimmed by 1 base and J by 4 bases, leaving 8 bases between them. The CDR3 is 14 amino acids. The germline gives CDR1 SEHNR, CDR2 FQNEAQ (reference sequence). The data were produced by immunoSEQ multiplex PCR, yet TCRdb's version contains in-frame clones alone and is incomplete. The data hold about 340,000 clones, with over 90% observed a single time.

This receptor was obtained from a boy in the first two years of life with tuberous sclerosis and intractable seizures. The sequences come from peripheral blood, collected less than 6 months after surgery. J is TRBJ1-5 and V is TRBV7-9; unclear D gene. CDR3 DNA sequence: TGTGCCAGCAGCTTAGACCGGGCTAATCAGCCCCAGCATTTT. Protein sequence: CASSLDRANQPQHF.